The sequence of this TCR beta chain was determined in a study of cytotoxic CD8 clonotypes in ibrutinib-treated CLL (dated by TCRdb to the early 2020s). With regard to the full study: The cohort included roughly 15 treatment-naive and roughly ten relapsed/refractory patients; about 18 were IGHV unmutated. Responses were partial in 25 or so patients and complete in 2; after median about 70 months follow-up, roughly 15 stayed in remission and 12 progressed. Response samples were taken after a median of around 13 months on treatment, ranging from about 6 to 40 months. On average, each sample had 255,043 productive templates and more than 85,000 productive rearrangements. Of the approximately 86 participants in the trial, approximately 25 had longitudinal samples available. Cryopreserved peripheral blood mononuclear cells were obtained prior to treatment, at the time of response, and at either disease progression or sustained remission. All remission and progressive disease samples were collected while patients were still receiving ibrutinib.

Regarding this clone: It has no known antigen specificity. No clone much larger than this one lies a single base away; base qualities are absent.

Sample time point, as interpreted from the label and publication: progressive disease on ibrutinib. Approximately 2 micrograms of genomic DNA were extracted from cryopreserved PBMCs for TCR beta library preparation. Longitudinal blood samples from CLL patients receiving ibrutinib monotherapy were subjected to high-throughput TCR beta sequencing. Patients were enrolled in a phase 2 open-label single-center ibrutinib monotherapy trial. A MiSeq instrument was used for deep resolution sequencing, which targeted depths ranging from 1 in 1 million up to 1 in 200,000 T cells, with coverage averaging 10x for each clonotype. TCR beta libraries were generated with the immunoSEQ hsTCRB Kit. As for the original processing: ImmunoSEQ Data Assistant and ImmunoSEQ Analyzer were used for data analysis, and V, D and J genes were assigned according to IMGT definitions. Clonality, which ranges from 0 to 1, was calculated as one minus the normalized Shannon entropy of productive rearrangement frequencies. Only overrepresented clonotypes making up at least 0.05% of the repertoire of each patient were included in the public clonotype analysis. Repertoires from thirteen age-matched healthy donors in immuneACCESS were used as clonality controls. Drawn from immuneACCESS, this table holds only the in-frame rearrangements with V and J called that TCRdb kept. Clones are partly lost; checked studies trace under half to an unresolved V gene and leave the rest unexplained. V, J and clone size were drawn from that table, and D and trimming were deduced from the DNA. For this sample the table gives about 160,000 clones, of which about 88% were detected only once. The top ten hold approximately 3% of the sample.

Reading from cysteine to phenylalanine, the CDR3 counts 15 amino acids. Only the CDR3 region is kept as DNA, spanning 45 bases read in frame from base 1. Trimming removed 3 bases from V and 4 bases from J; the gene matches leave 4 bases unexplained. The germline V gene (reference sequence) gives CDR1 as LNHNV and CDR2 as YYDKDF. Points the paper makes about the study in general: Baseline clonality exceeded that of age-matched healthy donors and correlated strongly with circulating CD8+ T-cell counts. Clonality increased at ibrutinib response, stayed stable in sustained remission, and fell back toward baseline at progression. Sustained-remission and progressing patients did not have matched sampling times, and lymph node repertoires were not examined. Public clonotypes were rare and either contracted or stayed stable during treatment, and the rise in clonality at ibrutinib response reflected the expansion of private clonotypes.

This sequence was found in a human donor with chronic lymphocytic leukemia. Sequences were derived from PBMCs, sampled at disease progression, from a patient treated with ibrutinib. The chain is made from TRBV15 and TRBJ1-3; TRBD1 agrees with 9 junctional bases. This receptor has the CDR3 CATSSGTGSGNTIYF. The sequenced DNA is TGTGCCACCAGCAGTGGGACAGGGTCCGGAAACACCATATATTTT. The entire variable domain, with the stretches around the CDR3 drawn from the reference TRBV15 and TRBJ1-3 proteins, is DAMVIQNPRYQVTQFGKPVTLSCSQTLNHNVMYWYQQKSSQAPKLLFHYYDKDFNNEADTPDNFQSRRPNTSFCFLDIRSPGLGDTAMYLCATSSGTGSGNTIYFGEGSWLTVV.